These 11 T cell receptor beta chains were sequenced from one sample in a study of control samples from healthy donors and cancer patients. Assay: immunoSEQ multiplex PCR; the TCRdb copy retains only in-frame clones and omits some. The sample yields about 130,000 clones, roughly 94% seen once. Sequencing used blood. Source of these receptors: a man aged 30 to 45 in good health.

V gene TRBV11-2 combines with J gene TRBJ1-2; the D gene is possibly TRBD1 (6 bases). The CDR3 sequence is 13 residues long. Per the germline V gene, CDR1 is SGHAT and CDR2 is FQNNGV. V was clipped by 5 bases and J by 8 bases, with 15 bases between them. This CDR3 reads CASSPDRGQGYTF. DNA for the CDR3: TGTGCCAGCAGCCCTGACCGGGGGCAAGGCTACACCTTC.

V and J are TRBV2 and TRBJ1-3, with 8 bases that match TRBD1. J gave up 1 base and V 6 bases, and 2 bases lay outside the gene matches. The CDR3 sequence is 14 residues long. In germline, CDR1 is SNHLY, CDR2 FYNNEI. The CDR3 DNA follows: TGTGCCAGCAGGGGACAGGAGTCTGGAAACACCATATATTTT. It translates to CASRGQESGNTIYF.

The V and J genes are TRBV19 and TRBJ1-1; tentatively, D is TRBD1 (5 bases). V lost 7 bases, J lost 4 bases, and 16 bases lay in between. The CDR3 consists of 14 residues. Germline CDR1 LNHDA, CDR2 SQIVND (reference sequence). CDR3 DNA sequence: TGTGCCAGTACCCTCCTGGCGGGGGGCACTGAAGCTTTCTTT. As protein: CASTLLAGGTEAFF.

The chain employs TRBV7-3 and TRBJ2-5, with 7 bases identical to TRBD2. V trimming: 1 base; J trimming: 5 bases; junction bases outside the gene matches: 10. The germline V gene has CDR1 SGHTA and CDR2 FQGTGA. The CDR3 contains 16 residues. CDR3 protein: CASSLRGAGPGETQYF. The CDR3 DNA reads as TGTGCCAGCAGCTTAAGGGGAGCGGGGCCGGGGGAGACCCAGTACTTC. The full variable domain, in which reference TRBV7-3 and TRBJ2-5 provide the parts outside the CDR3, is GAGVSQTPSNKVTEKGKYVELRCDPISGHTALYWYRQSLGQGPEFLIYFQGTGAADDSGLPNDRFFAVRPEGSVSTLKIQRTERGDSAVYLCASSLRGAGPGETQYFGPGTRLLVL.

The V and J genes are TRBV27 and TRBJ1-4; D not certain. Trimming stripped 1 base from V and 8 bases from J, with 14 bases between. The CDR3 consists of 15 residues. Germline V gene lookup returns CDR1 MNHEY and CDR2 SMNVEV (reference sequence). CDR3 residues: CASSLLGGLEEKLFF. CDR3 sequence (DNA): TGTGCCAGCAGTTTATTGGGCGGGCTAGAGGAAAAACTGTTTTTT.

V and J are TRBV6-6 and TRBJ1-1; 9 bases match TRBD1. The CDR3 sequence is 14 residues long. V lost 7 bases and J lost 6; bases outside the gene matches: 9. The germline CDR1 and CDR2 sequences are MNHNY and SVGAGI (reference sequence). The CDR3 loop reads CASKDTGGRPEAFF. The CDR3 DNA is TGTGCCAGCAAGGATACAGGGGGCCGGCCTGAAGCTTTCTTT.

This clone was counted a few times. The chain employs TRBV27 and TRBJ1-5, with D uncertain. The CDR3 is 13 amino acids. Per germline, CDR1 MNHEY and CDR2 SMNVEV (reference sequence). V shed 6 bases and J shed 7 bases, with 13 bases lying between them. This CDR3 is CASSYAGDQPQHF. In nucleotides, the CDR3 is TGTGCCAGCAGCTACGCGGGAGACCAGCCCCAGCATTTT.

This chain joins TRBV7-2 and TRBJ1-6; 8 positions agree with TRBD1. The CDR3 is made up of 15 amino acids. V lost 3 bases, J lost 6 bases, and 4 bases stayed unmatched. Germline V lookup: CDR1 SGHTA, CDR2 FQGNSA. CDR3 DNA: TGTGCCAGCAGCTTTCCCACAGGGGGTAATTCACCCCTCCACTTT. Residues: CASSFPTGGNSPLHF.

This clone was recorded only once. The chain joins TRBV4-1 to TRBJ1-1; D is uncertain. CDR3 length equals 15 residues. Germline V gives CDR1 MGHRA, CDR2 YSYEKL. V lost 3 bases to trimming and J lost 0 bases, with 11 bases between them. The CDR3 is CASSHRHGLNTEAFF. In DNA, the CDR3 is TGCGCCAGCAGCCACCGACACGGTCTGAACACTGAAGCTTTCTTT.

The sample holds a few counts of this clone. This sample also contains other DNA sequences that code for the same CDR3. The CDR3 is CSARGNTEAFF. The DNA for the CDR3 is TGCAGTGCCAGGGGGAACACTGAAGCTTTCTTT. The V gene is TRBV20-1, the J gene TRBJ1-1; D may be TRBD1 (6 bases). The CDR3 covers 11 residues. Trimming took 6 bases from V and 1 from J, leaving 6 bases between them. Germline V gene lookup returns CDR1 DFQATT and CDR2 SNEGSKA (reference sequence).

The chain has TRBV19 and TRBJ1-1; 7 bases fit TRBD1. Losses at the gene ends were 6 bases for V and 3 bases for J; bases not matched to a gene: 4. This CDR3 contains 13 residues. The germline gives CDR1 LNHDA, CDR2 SQIVND (reference sequence). DNA of the CDR3: TGTGCCAGTAGCAGTGACAGGGACACTGAAGCTTTCTTT. Translated: CASSSDRDTEAFF.